This T cell receptor beta chain was obtained from a study of T cell clonotyping in hematopoietic cell transplantation. TCRdb's table, derived via immunoSEQ multiplex PCR, lists solely in-frame clones and lacks some. Of over 7,500 clones in the sample, less than 85% were seen once. The TCR was taken from a male patient between 55 and 70 years old who had an allogeneic stem cell transplant from an unrelated donor, so the T cells may come from the graft donor. Some clones in this sample may be carry-over from other donors' samples. Source: PBMCs, taken at the time of graft-versus-host disease after allogeneic stem cell transplant.

CDR3 residues: CSVEWDRGPWETQYF. The CDR3 DNA follows: TGCAGCGTTGAATGGGACAGGGGTCCATGGGAGACCCAGTACTTC. The chain employs TRBV29-1 and TRBJ2-5; the match to TRBD1 covers 10 bases. This CDR3 contains 15 residues. Germline lookup yields CDR1 SQVTM and CDR2 ANQGSEA. The V gene end was trimmed by 2 bases and the J gene end by 5 bases; junction bases not matched to a gene: 8.